Reported below is one T cell receptor (beta chain). The data were taken from a study of OX40 agonist ivuxolimab in advanced cancers. The table came from immunoSEQ multiplex PCR; TCRdb's copy has only in-frame clones and leaves some out. The repertoire consists of about 65,000 clones, with roughly 80% occurring once and the leading ten covering 1.9%. This TCR was recovered from an adult with an advanced solid tumor such as melanoma, head and neck, liver or kidney cancer. The sample here was CD4+ or CD8+ T cells sorted from blood, taken in a trial of the OX40 agonist ivuxolimab.

The CDR3 nucleotides read TGTGCCAGCAGCGTAACCAGCGGGAGAGATACGCAGTATTTT. Protein product: CASSVTSGRDTQYF. The chain employs TRBV9 and TRBJ2-3; 8 bases are shared with TRBD2. The germline CDR1 and CDR2 sequences are SGDLS and YYNGEE. Trimming cost V 1 base and J 5 bases; bases outside gene matches: 3. CDR3 length: 14 amino acids.